This paragraph reports one TCR beta chain. This table comes from immunoSEQ multiplex PCR, and its TCRdb copy is limited to in-frame clones, with some not included. The table records under 400,000 clones, around 87% of them present only once. The data are from a study of blood T cell repertoires in COVID-19. Study-level information: In Cohort 3, a recovered donor had either two negative PCRs, clearance, or symptom resolution.

Study members were between roughly 18 and 100 years old and lived in 20 to 30 US regions. In germline, CDR1 is SGHVS, CDR2 FQNEAQ. Trimming took off 0 bases at V and 8 bases at J, with 13 bases between the two ends. This CDR3 contains 14 residues. The receptor's source is a man aged 35-49 years in a cohort exposed to, infected with or recovered from COVID-19 (not recorded which). V usage is TRBV7-8 and J usage is TRBJ1-2; D not resolved. The sample consisted of PBMCs or T cells enriched from blood (not recorded which). The CDR3 loop reads CASSLAGRAEGYTF. As DNA, the CDR3 is TGTGCCAGCAGCTTAGCGGGCCGAGCGGAAGGCTACACCTTC.